This T cell receptor beta chain was identified in a study of T cells in Graves' hyperthyroidism and ophthalmopathy. Regarding the study as a whole: In blood, most of the thyroid clonotypes expanded above 0.001 were also present.

Amplified TCR beta CDR3 regions derived from RNA transcripts. First-round RT-PCR targeting the TCR CDR3 was performed with the HTBI primer set. Each CDR3 protein is one row after TCRdb ran MiXCR on the multiplex PCR reads. Here the sample spans around 420,000 distinct CDR3 sequences, roughly 15% being singletons. This clonotype was observed many times. What it binds is unknown. The sample consisted of blood. This TCR was recovered from a woman between 18 and 30 years old with Graves' hyperthyroidism.

This chain's CDR3 is CASSYKPRGDEKLFF. The CDR3 DNA is TGTGCCAGCAGTTACAAGCCCAGGGGTGATGAAAAACTGTTTTTT. The V gene is TRBV6-5, the J gene TRBJ1-4; a weak D match, TRBD1 (6 bases). V was cut by 2 bases and J by 6 bases, with 13 bases left in between. CDR3 length: 15 amino acids. Per the germline V gene, CDR1 is MNHEY and CDR2 is SVGAGI.